The 7 T cell receptor beta chains listed next were all sequenced from one sample in a study of shared clonotypes between healthy human individuals (dated by TCRdb to about 2020). The library was generated by the immunoSEQ multiplex PCR assay. TCRdb holds this immuneACCESS table with in-frame rearrangements only. Some clones are missing; in checked studies, unresolved V genes explain under half, and the rest has no known cause. The sample table contains approximately 2,000,000 clones; only one count was recorded for around 93% of them. About 1.6% of the sample is in the top ten clones. CD8 naive samples were CD45RO-negative cells positively selected for CCR7, giving a CD45RA+CCR7+ population that excluded TemRA cells. Source material: naive CD8+ T cells from PBMCs. This specimen's cell subset or site label, interpreted: CD45RA+CCR7+. Receptors originate from a man younger than 35 in good health. Some clones in this sample may be carry-over from other donors' samples.

The CDR3 coding sequence is TGCGCCAGCAGCCAACGAAGTCCCGTGGGACTTTCGGATGGCTACACCTTC. Translated, it gives CASSQRSPVGLSDGYTF. This chain uses TRBV4-1 with TRBJ1-2; D perhaps matches TRBD1 (5 bases). CDR3 length equals 17 residues. Looked up from germline, CDR1 is MGHRA and CDR2 is YSYEKL. V shed 2 bases and J shed 6 bases, with 22 bases lying between them.

DNA of the CDR3: TGTGCCACGGGAGGAGGCGAGCAGTACTTC. As protein: CATGGGEQYF. The chain employs TRBV28 and TRBJ2-7; the match to TRBD2 covers 7 bases. CDR3 length equals 10 residues. CDR1 is MDHEN, CDR2 SYDVKM, per germline. V trimming: 10 bases; J trimming: 6 bases; junction bases outside the gene matches: 3. Complete variable domain (other parts from reference TRBV28 and TRBJ2-7): DVKVTQSSRYLVKRTGEKVFLECVQDMDHENMFWYRQDPGLGLRLIYFSYDVKMKEKGDIPEGYSVSREKKERFSLILESASTNQTSMYLCATGGGEQYFGPGTRLTVT.

The rearrangement links TRBV27 to TRBJ2-2; D uncertain. This CDR3 is 16 amino acids long. From germline, CDR1 is MNHEY and CDR2 SMNVEV (reference sequence). Trimming left V 5 bases short and J 7 bases short, with 20 bases between. The CDR3 loop is CASSTRKEPKHGELFF. The DNA for the CDR3 is TGTGCCAGCAGTACCCGAAAGGAACCCAAACACGGGGAGCTGTTTTTT.

The V call is TRBV11-1, the J call TRBJ2-3; the D is unclear. Germline V gives CDR1 SGHAT, CDR2 FQDESV (reference sequence). CDR3 length: 17 residues. Trimming shortened V by 4 bases and J by 0 bases, and 17 bases separated the two germline ends. The CDR3 bases are TGTGCCAGCAGCTCAAAGCAGACGGCACAAAGCACAGATACGCAGTATTTT. This translates into CASSSKQTAQSTDTQYF.

The chain is built from TRBV7-6 and TRBJ2-7; D is perhaps TRBD2 (5 bases). Germline V lookup: CDR1 SGHVS, CDR2 FNYEAQ. Trimming shortened V by 4 bases and J by 0 bases, and 13 bases separated the two germline ends. The CDR3 spans 15 residues. In DNA, the CDR3 is TGTGCCAGCAGCTCGGGGTCACTGGGCTCCTACGAGCAGTACTTC. Translated, it gives CASSSGSLGSYEQYF.

This chain uses TRBV11-3 with TRBJ2-4; 9 nucleotides match TRBD2. The CDR3 covers 16 residues. Germline CDR1 is SGHNT and CDR2 is YENEEA. The J segment lost 3 bases and the V segment lost 5 bases, leaving 8 bases of the junction unmatched. The DNA of the CDR3 is TGTGCCAGCAGCCCCTTAGCGGGAGACGGCAAAAACATTCAGTACTTC. This codes for CASSPLAGDGKNIQYF.

The V and J genes are TRBV4-1 and TRBJ1-2; D perhaps matches TRBD1 (6 bases). The CDR3 has 16 amino acids. Trimming pared 1 base from V and 8 bases from J, leaving 20 bases between. Germline CDR1 reads MGHRA; CDR2 reads YSYEKL. DNA of the CDR3: TGCGCCAGCAGCCAAGTTATTTACGACAGGCCGACGGGCTACACCTTC. It yields the protein CASSQVIYDRPTGYTF.